The 27 T cell receptor beta chains below all came from one sample that was sequenced in a study of OX40 agonist ivuxolimab in advanced cancers. Assay: immunoSEQ multiplex PCR; the TCRdb copy retains only in-frame clones and omits some. The data show roughly 72,000 clones, about 84% seen once. The sample consisted of CD4+ or CD8+ T cells sorted from blood, taken in a trial of the OX40 agonist ivuxolimab. The receptors stem from an adult with an advanced solid tumor such as melanoma, head and neck, liver or kidney cancer.

The CDR3 is CASSYGLSGGTGELFF. The DNA for the CDR3 is TGCGCCAGCAGCTACGGACTATCCGGTGGCACCGGGGAGCTGTTTTTT. The chain combines TRBV5-1 with TRBJ2-2, with D perhaps matching TRBD2 (6 bases). CDR3 length equals 16 residues. Germline V gene sequence: CDR1 SGHRS, CDR2 YFSETQ. V shed 3 bases and J shed 4 bases, with 16 bases lying between them.

By sample fraction, this clone is medium-sized. J is TRBJ1-6 and V is TRBV27, with D unresolved. V lost 0 bases and J lost 9, with 6 bases in between. The CDR3 is 13 amino acids. Germline values: CDR1 MNHEY, CDR2 SMNVEV (reference sequence). The CDR3: CASSLSSVSPLHF. The CDR3 coding sequence is TGTGCCAGCAGTTTATCATCGGTTTCACCCCTCCACTTT.

V is TRBV25-1 and J is TRBJ1-1; D gene unclear. Germline assignment: CDR1 MGHDK and CDR2 SYGVNS. The CDR3 has 17 residues. Deletions cut 4 bases from V and 0 bases from J, with 18 bases between. The CDR3 DNA reads as TGTGCCAGCAGTGGAGGCAGGAGGCGATACATGAACACTGAAGCTTTCTTT. Its translation: CASSGGRRRYMNTEAFF.

This chain joins TRBV5-1 and TRBJ2-2; D is unclear. The CDR3 extends over 16 amino acids. From germline, CDR1 is SGHRS and CDR2 YFSETQ. V was cut by 0 bases and J by 4 bases, with 13 bases left in between. The CDR3 loop reads CASSLVSGAFTGELFF. The CDR3 nucleotides read TGCGCCAGCAGCTTGGTGTCTGGAGCCTTCACCGGGGAGCTGTTTTTT.

As to this clone: A read error may explain this, as a much larger clone is one base away. Other DNA sequences in the sample encode the same CDR3. The rearrangement joins TRBV18 to TRBJ1-1; possible D gene TRBD1, 5 bases. V was clipped by 4 bases and J by 3 bases, with 15 bases between them. Germline CDR1 is KGHSH and CDR2 is LQKENI. This CDR3 is 15 amino acids long. Written as DNA, the CDR3 is TGTGCCAGCTCACTGAGGGGCAAAGGGGACACTGAAGCTTTCTTT. Its protein is CASSLRGKGDTEAFF.

V is TRBV7-2 and J is TRBJ1-4; a weak D match, TRBD1 (6 bases). The CDR3 extends over 12 amino acids. Trimming shortened V by 11 bases and J by 6 bases, and 13 bases separated the two germline ends. Germline V CDR1 and CDR2: SGHTA, FQGNSA. CDR3 nucleotides: TGTGCCCGGCGGGGGGCGGATGAAAAACTGTTTTTT. Translating it yields CARRGADEKLFF.

The chain uses TRBV7-9 and TRBJ2-5, with 11 bases lining up with TRBD2. There are 14 residues in the CDR3. Per the germline V gene, CDR1 is SEHNR and CDR2 is FQNEAQ (reference sequence). J was trimmed by 5 bases and V by 7 bases; bases with no gene match: 6. In nucleotides, the CDR3 is TGTGCCAGCAACACACTAGCGGGGGCTGAGACCCAGTACTTC. This translates into CASNTLAGAETQYF.

This clone was counted at least ten times. This chain links TRBV19 with TRBJ1-2; 10 bases agree with TRBD1. Losses at the gene ends were 8 bases for V and 8 bases for J; bases not matched to a gene: 17. The CDR3 extends over 16 amino acids. Looked up from germline, CDR1 is LNHDA and CDR2 is SQIVND (reference sequence). The CDR3 DNA reads TGTGCCAGTCGAGCTTTTGACGGGACAGGGGAAAACGGCTACACCTTC. Encoded protein: CASRAFDGTGENGYTF.

The chain combines TRBV9 with TRBJ2-1, with D maybe TRBD2 (6 bases). Per germline, CDR1 SGDLS and CDR2 YYNGEE. This CDR3 is built from 15 residues. V lost 3 bases and J 1 base, leaving 11 bases between the germline ends. The CDR3 DNA reads TGTGCCAGCAGCGAGCGGGCGGGATCCTACAATGAGCAGTTCTTC. Translating gives CASSERAGSYNEQFF.

The chain joins TRBV4-1 to TRBJ2-7, with D unresolved. This CDR3 region has 13 residues. Germline assignment: CDR1 MGHRA and CDR2 YSYEKL. Trimming removed 3 bases at V and 3 bases at J, with 9 bases between. The CDR3 loop reads CASSQTFFYEQYF. The CDR3 DNA reads as TGCGCCAGCAGCCAGACCTTTTTCTACGAGCAGTACTTC.

This chain links TRBV7-9 with TRBJ2-7; the D is unclear. This CDR3 has 13 residues. V lost 2 bases and J 1 base, leaving 6 bases between the germline ends. The germline gives CDR1 SEHNR, CDR2 FQNEAQ (reference sequence). The CDR3 DNA follows: TGTGCCAGCAGCTTATCTCCGTCCTACGAGCAGTACTTC. Translated, it gives CASSLSPSYEQYF.

The chain couples TRBV19 to TRBJ1-6, with 7 bases matching TRBD1. The CDR3 loop spans 15 amino acids. The germline gives CDR1 LNHDA, CDR2 SQIVND (reference sequence). The V segment lost 5 bases and the J segment 5 bases; nucleotides outside the gene matches: 6. DNA for the CDR3: TGTGCCAGTAGTCTTCCCGGGACAGATAATTCACCCCTCCACTTT. This codes for CASSLPGTDNSPLHF.

This clone was observed once. The genes are TRBV7-8 and TRBJ2-2, with TRBD2 matching 13 bases. Trimming took 0 bases from V and 0 from J; bases not matched to a gene: 7. This CDR3 spans 20 amino acids. Germline V lookup: CDR1 SGHVS, CDR2 FQNEAQ. The CDR3 DNA reads TGTGCCAGCAGCTTAGCTTGGACTAGCGGGGGATCCGCGAACACCGGGGAGCTGTTTTTT. Amino acid sequence: CASSLAWTSGGSANTGELFF.

This clone was picked up a small number of times. The chain links TRBV4-3 to TRBJ1-3; perhaps TRBD1 as D (6 bases). Trimming took 0 bases from V and 2 from J, leaving 14 bases between them. CDR1 and CDR2 from the germline V gene are LGHNA and YSLEER. CDR3 length equals 17 residues. The CDR3 sequence is CASSQDARGGAGNTIYF. CDR3 in DNA: TGCGCCAGCAGCCAAGATGCCAGGGGTGGCGCTGGAAACACCATATATTTT.

The sample holds one count of this clone. V and J are TRBV28 and TRBJ1-1; 9 bases map to TRBD1. V shed 5 bases and J 1 base; nucleotides not matched to a gene: 5. This CDR3 is 15 amino acids long. CDR1 is MDHEN, CDR2 SYDVKM, per germline. Written as DNA, the CDR3 is TGTGCCAGCAGTAACAACAGGGGGCGGAACACTGAAGCTTTCTTT. Amino acids: CASSNNRGRNTEAFF.

The rearrangement links TRBV11-2 to TRBJ2-1, with TRBD2 matching 8 bases. Germline V gives CDR1 SGHAT, CDR2 FQNNGV. CDR3 length equals 16 residues. With 5 bases clipped from V and 2 bases from J, the junction kept 8 bases outside the gene matches. This chain's CDR3 is CASSPGGRGAYNEQFF. The CDR3 bases are TGTGCCAGCAGCCCGGGGGGGAGGGGAGCCTACAATGAGCAGTTCTTC.

The chain employs TRBV7-8 and TRBJ1-3, with D maybe TRBD1 (6 bases). Germline V gene lookup returns CDR1 SGHVS and CDR2 FQNEAQ. V was cut by 4 bases and J by 2 bases, with 12 bases left in between. The CDR3 length is 15 residues. In DNA, the CDR3 is TGTGCCAGCAGCTCCCCCAGGGGTGCTGGAAACACCATATATTTT. This encodes CASSSPRGAGNTIYF.

This clone occurred a few times. The chain employs TRBV5-4 and TRBJ2-5; D may be TRBD1 or TRBD2 (5 bases each). The CDR3 is made up of 16 amino acids. Trimming pared 0 bases from V and 2 bases from J, leaving 14 bases between. Germline V gene lookup returns CDR1 SGHNT and CDR2 YYREEE (reference sequence). The DNA of the CDR3 is TGTGCCAGCAGCTTGGGGACCGGGGCATATCAAGAGACCCAGTACTTC. Residues: CASSLGTGAYQETQYF.

The chain joins TRBV7-2 to TRBJ1-1; a possible D gene is TRBD1 (6 bases). CDR1 is SGHTA and CDR2 is FQGNSA in the germline V gene. Trimming removed 1 base from V and 10 bases from J, with 19 bases in between. CDR3 length: 15 amino acids. CDR3 sequence (DNA): TGTGCCAGCAGCTTAGTATGGGCAGGGGAGAGCGGAGCTTTCTTT. Protein: CASSLVWAGESGAFF.

The chain employs TRBV13 and TRBJ2-7, with 9 bases lining up with TRBD1. Germline V lookup: CDR1 PRHDT, CDR2 FYEKMQ (reference sequence). The CDR3 is 16 residues long. V lost 5 bases to trimming and J lost 4 bases; unmatched junction nucleotides: 12. Here the CDR3 reads CASSLTAGTGRYEQYF. As DNA, the CDR3 is TGTGCCAGCAGCCTAACGGCCGGGACAGGGCGATACGAGCAGTACTTC.

The chain recombines TRBV6-1 with TRBJ1-5; 7 bases fit TRBD1. This CDR3 comprises 14 residues. After removal of 7 bases from V and 2 bases from J, the junction contained 5 bases not matched to a gene. Germline V lookup: CDR1 MNHNS, CDR2 SASEGT. CDR3 region: CASNRGQGNQPQHF. The DNA of the CDR3 is TGTGCCAGCAACCGTGGACAGGGCAATCAGCCCCAGCATTTT.

The chain has TRBV5-1 and TRBJ1-3; no clear D. The ends were cut back, 2 bases at V and 0 bases at J, with 9 bases in the middle. CDR1 SGHRS and CDR2 YFSETQ come from the germline V gene. The CDR3 loop spans 15 amino acids. This chain's CDR3 is CASSLGHSSGNTIYF. In nucleotides, the CDR3 is TGCGCCAGCAGCTTAGGCCACAGCTCTGGAAACACCATATATTTT.

The CDR3 loop reads CASSQEPGGRGEQYF. Written as DNA, the CDR3 is TGCGCCAGCAGCCAAGAACCAGGGGGCCGGGGTGAGCAGTACTTC. The rearrangement links TRBV4-3 to TRBJ2-7, with 8 bases aligning to TRBD1. The CDR3 contains 15 residues. Germline V lookup: CDR1 LGHNA, CDR2 YSLEER. The V segment lost 0 bases and the J segment 7 bases; nucleotides outside the gene matches: 8.

The V gene is TRBV5-1, the J gene TRBJ2-7; D possibly corresponds to TRBD1 (7 bases). Per the germline V gene, CDR1 is SGHRS and CDR2 is YFSETQ. The V end was cut by 0 bases, the J end by 6 bases, with 10 bases between. The CDR3 is 13 residues long. The CDR3 sequence is CASSLGQGGEQYF. In DNA form, the CDR3 reads TGCGCCAGCAGCTTGGGACAGGGAGGCGAGCAGTACTTC.

V and J are TRBV7-2 and TRBJ1-2; D is unresolved. CDR1 and CDR2 (germline): SGHTA, FQGNSA. Trimming stripped 1 base from V and 7 bases from J, with 13 bases between. This CDR3 spans 14 amino acids. The CDR3 loop is CASSLDDREAGYTF. For the CDR3, the DNA is TGTGCCAGCAGCTTAGATGACCGCGAGGCTGGCTACACCTTC. Combining the CDR3 with reference TRBV7-2 and TRBJ1-2 gives the whole variable domain GAGVSQSPSNKVTEKGKDVELRCDPISGHTALYWYRQSLGQGLEFLIYFQGNSAPDKSGLPSDRFSAERTGGSVSTLTIQRTQQEDSAVYLCASSLDDREAGYTFGSGTRLTVV.

This clone showed up just once. V gene TRBV4-3 combines with J gene TRBJ2-1; D may be TRBD1 or TRBD2 (5 bases each). Germline CDR1 and CDR2: LGHNA and YSLEER. The length of the CDR3 is 14 residues. V shed 0 bases and J shed 9 bases, with 12 bases lying between them. For the CDR3, the DNA is TGCGCCAGCAGCCAAGAAATGATTGGGGGTGAGCAGTTCTTC. The encoded protein is CASSQEMIGGEQFF.

The chain uses TRBV27 and TRBJ2-1; 12 nucleotides match TRBD2. Germline CDR1 MNHEY, CDR2 SMNVEV (reference sequence). This CDR3 has 19 amino acids. V trimming: 6 bases; J trimming: 0 bases; junction bases outside the gene matches: 12. The CDR3 DNA is TGTGCCAGCAGGCCGGGACTAGCGGGTTTTACCGGCTCCTACAATGAGCAGTTCTTC. Residues: CASRPGLAGFTGSYNEQFF.